This T cell receptor (beta chain) was observed in a study of control samples from healthy donors and cancer patients. Produced via immunoSEQ multiplex PCR; TCRdb's table is partial and in-frame only. The sample has 90,000 to 140,000 clones, 83% seen once. Germline CDR1 MNHEY, CDR2 SMNVEV (reference sequence). The CDR3 is 18 amino acids. J gave up 6 bases and V 2 bases, and 14 bases lay outside the gene matches. The TCR was taken from a woman aged 45-60 years in good health. The chain employs TRBV27 and TRBJ2-1, with 9 positions matching TRBD1. Source material: blood. The CDR3 DNA reads as TGTGCCAGCAGTTTAAAGGGTTGGGACAGGGTAGTGACCAATGAGCAGTTCTTC. This gives the protein CASSLKGWDRVVTNEQFF.